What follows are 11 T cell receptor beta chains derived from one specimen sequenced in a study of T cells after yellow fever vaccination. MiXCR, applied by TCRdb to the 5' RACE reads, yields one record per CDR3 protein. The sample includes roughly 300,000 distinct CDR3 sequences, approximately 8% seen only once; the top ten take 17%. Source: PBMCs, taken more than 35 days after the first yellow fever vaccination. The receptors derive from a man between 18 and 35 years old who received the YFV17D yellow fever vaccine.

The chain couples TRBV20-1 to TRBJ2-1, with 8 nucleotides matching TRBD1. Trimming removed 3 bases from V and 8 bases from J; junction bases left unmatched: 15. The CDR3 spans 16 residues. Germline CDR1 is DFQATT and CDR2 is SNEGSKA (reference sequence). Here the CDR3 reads CSASTPGTGSHHEQFF. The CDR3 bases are TGCAGTGCTAGCACTCCCGGGACAGGCTCGCATCATGAGCAGTTCTTC.

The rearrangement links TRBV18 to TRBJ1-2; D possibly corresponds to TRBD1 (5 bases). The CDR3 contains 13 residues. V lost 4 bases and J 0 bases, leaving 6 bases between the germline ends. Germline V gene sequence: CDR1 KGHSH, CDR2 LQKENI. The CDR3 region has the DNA TGTGCCAGCTCACGGACACCTAACTATGGCTACACCTTC. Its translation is CASSRTPNYGYTF.

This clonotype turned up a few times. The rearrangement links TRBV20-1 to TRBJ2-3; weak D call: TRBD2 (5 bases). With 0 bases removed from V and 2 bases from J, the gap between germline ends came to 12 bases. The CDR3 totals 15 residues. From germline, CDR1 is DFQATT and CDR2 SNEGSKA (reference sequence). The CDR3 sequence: CSARDPGELTDTQYF. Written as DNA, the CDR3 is TGCAGTGCTAGAGATCCCGGGGAGCTCACAGATACGCAGTATTTT.

This CDR3 reads CASRYGQGSTYEQYF. Here the CDR3 DNA reads TGTGCCAGCAGGTACGGACAGGGTTCGACCTACGAGCAGTACTTC. The chain links TRBV7-9 to TRBJ2-7; 8 bases fit TRBD1. CDR3 length: 15 residues. The V gene's germline CDR1 is SEHNR and CDR2 FQNEAQ (reference sequence). V lost 6 bases to trimming and J lost 2 bases; unmatched junction nucleotides: 9.

CDR3 amino acids: CASGLQGGRDNEQFF. For the CDR3, the DNA is TGCGCCAGCGGGCTACAAGGAGGCCGGGACAATGAGCAGTTCTTC. J is TRBJ2-1 and V is TRBV5-1; the D gene is possibly TRBD2 (5 bases). The CDR3 totals 15 residues. The V end was cut by 7 bases, the J end by 5 bases, with 19 bases between. CDR1 and CDR2 (germline): SGHRS, YFSETQ.

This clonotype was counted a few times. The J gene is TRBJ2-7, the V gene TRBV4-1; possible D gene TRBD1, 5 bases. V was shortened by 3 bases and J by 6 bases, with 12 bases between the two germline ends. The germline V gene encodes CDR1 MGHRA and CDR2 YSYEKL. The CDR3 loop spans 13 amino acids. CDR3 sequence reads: CASSHTGVGEQYF. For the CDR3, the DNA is TGCGCCAGCAGCCATACAGGAGTTGGCGAGCAGTACTTC.

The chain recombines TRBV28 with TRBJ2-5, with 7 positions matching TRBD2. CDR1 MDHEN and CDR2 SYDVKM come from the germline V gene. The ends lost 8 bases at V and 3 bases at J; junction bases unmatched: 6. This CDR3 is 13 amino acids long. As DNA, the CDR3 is TGTGCCAGCGATGCAGGGAGGGAAGAGACCCAGTACTTC. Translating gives CASDAGREETQYF.

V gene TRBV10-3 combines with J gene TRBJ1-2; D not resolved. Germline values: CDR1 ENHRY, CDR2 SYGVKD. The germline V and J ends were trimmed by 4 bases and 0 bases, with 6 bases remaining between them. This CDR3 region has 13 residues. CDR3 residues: CAISAGANYGYTF. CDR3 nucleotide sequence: TGTGCCATCAGTGCTGGGGCTAACTATGGCTACACCTTC.

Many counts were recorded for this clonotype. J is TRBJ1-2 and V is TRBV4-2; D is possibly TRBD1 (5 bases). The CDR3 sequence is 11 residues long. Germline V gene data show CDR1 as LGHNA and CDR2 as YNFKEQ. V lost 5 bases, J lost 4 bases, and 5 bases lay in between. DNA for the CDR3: TGTGCCAGCAGCGGGGGCTATGGCTACACCTTC. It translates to CASSGGYGYTF.

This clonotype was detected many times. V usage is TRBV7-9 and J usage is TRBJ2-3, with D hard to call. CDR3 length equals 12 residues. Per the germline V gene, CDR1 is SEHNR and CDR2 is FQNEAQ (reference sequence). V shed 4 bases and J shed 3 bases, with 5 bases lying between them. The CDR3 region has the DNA TGTGCCAGCAGCTCCATTACAGATACGCAGTATTTT. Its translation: CASSSITDTQYF.

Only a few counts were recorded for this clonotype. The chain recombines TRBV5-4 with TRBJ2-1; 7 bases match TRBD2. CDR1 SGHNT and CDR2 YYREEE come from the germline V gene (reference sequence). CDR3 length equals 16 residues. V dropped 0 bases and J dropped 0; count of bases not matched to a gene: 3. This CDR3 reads CASSLEWTSSYNEQFF. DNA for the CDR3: TGTGCCAGCAGCTTGGAATGGACTAGCTCCTACAATGAGCAGTTCTTC.